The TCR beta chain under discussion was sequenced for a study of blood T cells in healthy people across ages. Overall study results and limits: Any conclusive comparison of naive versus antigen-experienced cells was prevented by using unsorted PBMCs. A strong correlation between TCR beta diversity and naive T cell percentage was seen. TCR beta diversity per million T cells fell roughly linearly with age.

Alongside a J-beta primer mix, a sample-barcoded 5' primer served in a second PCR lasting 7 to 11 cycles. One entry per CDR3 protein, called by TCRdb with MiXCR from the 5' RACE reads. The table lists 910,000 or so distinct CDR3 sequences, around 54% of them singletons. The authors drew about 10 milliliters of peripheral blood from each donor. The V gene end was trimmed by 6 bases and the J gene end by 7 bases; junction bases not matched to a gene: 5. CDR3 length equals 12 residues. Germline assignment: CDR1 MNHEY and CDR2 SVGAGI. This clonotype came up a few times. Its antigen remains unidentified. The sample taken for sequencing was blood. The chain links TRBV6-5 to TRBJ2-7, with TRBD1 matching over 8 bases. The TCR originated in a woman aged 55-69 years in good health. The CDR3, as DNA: TGTGCCAGCAGCCACAGGGGGTATGAGCAGTACTTC. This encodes CASSHRGYEQYF.